The rows below give T cell receptor beta chains drawn from one sample of a study of T cell changes during pregnancy in multiple sclerosis. Assay used: immunoSEQ multiplex PCR; TCRdb lists only in-frame clones, some missing. The data contain about 120,000 clones, roughly 92% of them seen just once; the ten biggest clones take up less than 7.5%. Specimen: peripheral blood, collected before pregnancy. These receptors all come from a female donor with multiple sclerosis, enrolled in a pregnancy study. CDR3s include the opening cysteine and the closing phenylalanine or tryptophan. D genes are given only for firm matches. Size values are once, few and many counts, or a class for expanded clones, and some rows have none.

j_gene: TRBJ1-1
abundance: NA
v_gene: TRBV11-3
d_gene: TRBD1
CDR3nt: TGTGCCAGCAGCTTAGAAGGGGGCGCCGACACTGAAGCTTTCTTT
CDR3aa: CASSLEGGADTEAFF

j_gene: TRBJ1-4
abundance: NA
v_gene: TRBV27
d_gene: NA
CDR3nt: TGTGCCAGCAGTTTCTACTGGGGGGGACTTAATGAAAAACTGTTTTTT
CDR3aa: CASSFYWGGLNEKLFF

j_gene: TRBJ2-6
abundance: NA
v_gene: TRBV5-5
d_gene: NA
CDR3nt: TGTGCCAGCAGCGGAGGGGCGGCTGGGGCCAACGTCCTGACTTTC
CDR3aa: CASSGGAAGANVLTF

j_gene: TRBJ1-2
abundance: NA
v_gene: TRBV6-5
d_gene: TRBD1
CDR3nt: TGTGCCAGCAGTTCGGACAGGCACTATGGCTACACCTTC
CDR3aa: CASSSDRHYGYTF

j_gene: TRBJ2-1
abundance: NA
v_gene: TRBV7-9
d_gene: TRBD2
CDR3nt: TGTGCCAGCAGCTCCCCCGCGAGACTAGCGGGAGGTGGCAATGAGCAGTTCTTC
CDR3aa: CASSSPARLAGGGNEQFF

j_gene: TRBJ2-7
abundance: NA
v_gene: TRBV18
d_gene: TRBD2
CDR3nt: TGTGCCAGCTCACCAAGCGGTAGCGGGGTCTACGAGCAGTACTTC
CDR3aa: CASSPSGSGVYEQYF

j_gene: TRBJ2-7
abundance: NA
v_gene: TRBV27
d_gene: NA
CDR3nt: TGTGCCAGCAGTTCCGGCTACGAGCAGTACTTC
CDR3aa: CASSSGYEQYF

j_gene: TRBJ2-3
abundance: NA
v_gene: TRBV9
d_gene: TRBD2
CDR3nt: TGTGCCAGCAGCGTAGCCCCCCTAGCGGGGGCCCTAGGAGATACGCAGTATTTT
CDR3aa: CASSVAPLAGALGDTQYF

j_gene: TRBJ2-7
abundance: NA
v_gene: TRBV7-9
d_gene: TRBD1
CDR3nt: TGTGCCAGCAGCTTGCGCTCGGGACAGGTGTACGAGCAGTACTTC
CDR3aa: CASSLRSGQVYEQYF

j_gene: TRBJ2-1
abundance: NA
v_gene: TRBV7-3
d_gene: TRBD2
CDR3nt: TGTGCCAGCAGCTCCCATCTAGCGGGGGGTTACAATGAGCAGTTCTTC
CDR3aa: CASSSHLAGGYNEQFF

j_gene: TRBJ1-1
abundance: NA
v_gene: TRBV5-1
d_gene: NA
CDR3nt: TGCGCCAGCAGCTTGGAGCCCAGGGTAACTGAAGCTTTCTTT
CDR3aa: CASSLEPRVTEAFF

j_gene: TRBJ1-1
abundance: NA
v_gene: TRBV10-3
d_gene: TRBD1
CDR3nt: TGTGCCATCAGGGACAGGGTTGAATCTGAAGCTTTCTTT
CDR3aa: CAIRDRVESEAFF

j_gene: TRBJ1-1
abundance: NA
v_gene: TRBV19
d_gene: NA
CDR3nt: TGTGCCAGTAGTATAGCCAGTTGGACTGAAGCTTTCTTT
CDR3aa: CASSIASWTEAFF

j_gene: TRBJ1-1
abundance: few
v_gene: TRBV14
d_gene: NA
CDR3nt: TGTGCCAGCAGCCACCGGGGGGCTAACACTGAAGCTTTCTTT
CDR3aa: CASSHRGANTEAFF

j_gene: TRBJ1-3
abundance: NA
v_gene: TRBV5-5
d_gene: TRBD1
CDR3nt: TGTGCCAGCAGCAATCCCCGGACAGGAGGTCCTGGAAACACCATATATTTT
CDR3aa: CASSNPRTGGPGNTIYF

j_gene: TRBJ1-1
abundance: few
v_gene: TRBV20-1
d_gene: NA
CDR3nt: TGCAGTGCTGCGAGGGTCACTGAAGCTTTCTTT
CDR3aa: CSAARVTEAFF

j_gene: TRBJ1-3
abundance: few
v_gene: TRBV6-6
d_gene: NA
CDR3nt: TGTGCCAGCAGTTTCTCAACAGGGTCTGGAAACACCATATATTTT
CDR3aa: CASSFSTGSGNTIYF

j_gene: TRBJ2-7
abundance: NA
v_gene: TRBV6-5
d_gene: TRBD1
CDR3nt: TGTGCCAGCAGTTACGGGGCAGGGGGCACCTACGAGCAGTACTTC
CDR3aa: CASSYGAGGTYEQYF

j_gene: TRBJ2-1
abundance: NA
v_gene: TRBV29-1
d_gene: TRBD2
CDR3nt: TGCAGCGCTCTACCGGGACTAGCATCGAGTGGTGAGCAGTTCTTC
CDR3aa: CSALPGLASSGEQFF

j_gene: TRBJ2-5
abundance: NA
v_gene: TRBV2
d_gene: TRBD2
CDR3nt: TGTGCCAGCCAGCTAGCGGGAGGTCCGCAAGAGACCCAGTACTTC
CDR3aa: CASQLAGGPQETQYF

j_gene: TRBJ2-3
abundance: NA
v_gene: TRBV5-4
d_gene: NA
CDR3nt: TGTGCCAGCAGCCGGGACAAGCCAGATACGCAGTATTTT
CDR3aa: CASSRDKPDTQYF

j_gene: TRBJ2-1
abundance: NA
v_gene: TRBV2
d_gene: NA
CDR3nt: TGTGCCAGCAGTGTCGACGGGGGGCCGTCGGATGAGCAGTTCTTC
CDR3aa: CASSVDGGPSDEQFF

j_gene: TRBJ2-7
abundance: NA
v_gene: TRBV6-5
d_gene: NA
CDR3nt: TGTGCCAGCAGTTATTTCGAGCCAGGGAGGAACGAGCAGTACTTC
CDR3aa: CASSYFEPGRNEQYF

j_gene: TRBJ2-7
abundance: few
v_gene: TRBV9
d_gene: TRBD2
CDR3nt: TGTGCCAGCAGCGTAGGAGAGCGGGAGGGGAGGTACGAGCAGTACTTC
CDR3aa: CASSVGEREGRYEQYF

j_gene: TRBJ2-1
abundance: NA
v_gene: TRBV19
d_gene: TRBD2
CDR3nt: TGTGCCAGTAGTATTGGGTGGACTAGCGGGATGAATGAGCAGTTCTTC
CDR3aa: CASSIGWTSGMNEQFF

j_gene: TRBJ1-1
abundance: NA
v_gene: TRBV28
d_gene: NA
CDR3nt: TGTGCCAGCAGTTTCACTCCGAACACTGAAGCTTTCTTT
CDR3aa: CASSFTPNTEAFF

j_gene: TRBJ1-5
abundance: NA
v_gene: TRBV28
d_gene: NA
CDR3nt: TGTGCCAGCAAAGGGTTCTGGCAGGGGAATCAGCCCCAGCATTTT
CDR3aa: CASKGFWQGNQPQHF

j_gene: TRBJ1-6
abundance: NA
v_gene: TRBV27
d_gene: NA
CDR3nt: TGTGCCAGCAGGCCCGCGAGCTCCTATAATTCACCCCTCCACTTT
CDR3aa: CASRPASSYNSPLHF

j_gene: TRBJ2-1
abundance: NA
v_gene: TRBV4-1
d_gene: TRBD2
CDR3nt: TGCGCCAGCAGCCAAGGAGCAGGACTAGCTGACTACAATGAGCAGTTCTTC
CDR3aa: CASSQGAGLADYNEQFF

j_gene: TRBJ1-1
abundance: few
v_gene: TRBV9
d_gene: NA
CDR3nt: TGTGCCAGCAGCGTAGAAGGCGGCCAAGCTTTCTTT
CDR3aa: CASSVEGGQAFF

j_gene: TRBJ2-7
abundance: NA
v_gene: TRBV6-1
d_gene: TRBD1
CDR3nt: TGTGCCAGCAGTGAAGCGGGGACAGGGTCTTACGAGCAGTACTTC
CDR3aa: CASSEAGTGSYEQYF

j_gene: TRBJ2-5
abundance: NA
v_gene: TRBV18
d_gene: NA
CDR3nt: TGTGCCAGCTCACCATCCCAACTTATTAAAGAGACCCAGTACTTC
CDR3aa: CASSPSQLIKETQYF

j_gene: TRBJ1-1
abundance: NA
v_gene: TRBV10-3
d_gene: NA
CDR3nt: TGTGCCATCAGTGAGTCCAGGCAGGGAGGAACTGAAGCTTTCTTT
CDR3aa: CAISESRQGGTEAFF

j_gene: TRBJ1-5
abundance: NA
v_gene: TRBV19
d_gene: NA
CDR3nt: TGTGCCAGTAGTATAGGGGGAGGGCTCAATCAGCCCCAGCATTTT
CDR3aa: CASSIGGGLNQPQHF

j_gene: TRBJ1-2
abundance: NA
v_gene: TRBV7-2
d_gene: TRBD1
CDR3nt: TGTGCCAGCAGCTCCACCCCCGGGACAGGGTTAGGCTACACCTTC
CDR3aa: CASSSTPGTGLGYTF

j_gene: TRBJ1-6
abundance: NA
v_gene: TRBV7-9
d_gene: TRBD1
CDR3nt: TGTGCCAGCAGCGTTTCAGGGGGCAATTCACCCCTCCACTTT
CDR3aa: CASSVSGGNSPLHF

j_gene: TRBJ2-7
abundance: NA
v_gene: TRBV5-1
d_gene: NA
CDR3nt: TGCGCCAGCAGCTTCGAGGGCCCCAGCCACGAGCAGTACTTC
CDR3aa: CASSFEGPSHEQYF

j_gene: TRBJ2-1
abundance: NA
v_gene: TRBV27
d_gene: TRBD2
CDR3nt: TGTGCCAGCAGTTTATCGCGGACTAGCGGGGGATACAATGAGCAGTTCTTC
CDR3aa: CASSLSRTSGGYNEQFF

j_gene: TRBJ1-4
abundance: NA
v_gene: TRBV5-5
d_gene: NA
CDR3nt: TGTGCCAGCAGCTTATTAGCAGGGTCTAGAAATGAAAAACTGTTTTTT
CDR3aa: CASSLLAGSRNEKLFF

j_gene: TRBJ1-5
abundance: NA
v_gene: TRBV28
d_gene: NA
CDR3nt: TGTGCCAGCAGCCCCCAAGGTGGCAGGGTGGGTTTTAGCAATCAGCCCCAGCATTTT
CDR3aa: CASSPQGGRVGFSNQPQHF

j_gene: TRBJ2-7
abundance: few
v_gene: TRBV2
d_gene: NA
CDR3nt: TGTGCCAGCAGTGAGACAGTCCCCTACGAGCAGTACTTC
CDR3aa: CASSETVPYEQYF

j_gene: TRBJ2-5
abundance: NA
v_gene: TRBV6-1
d_gene: TRBD1
CDR3nt: TGTGCCAGCAGGATCGACAGGGGAGTTGGGGAGACCCAGTACTTC
CDR3aa: CASRIDRGVGETQYF

j_gene: TRBJ2-1
abundance: NA
v_gene: TRBV27
d_gene: TRBD2
CDR3nt: TGTGCCAGCAGTTTGGGGACTAGCGGGAGTGGTGAGCAGTTCTTC
CDR3aa: CASSLGTSGSGEQFF

j_gene: TRBJ1-4
abundance: NA
v_gene: TRBV30
d_gene: NA
CDR3nt: TGTGCCTGGACCGGGAGAGGAAATGAAAAACTGTTTTTT
CDR3aa: CAWTGRGNEKLFF

j_gene: TRBJ2-2
abundance: NA
v_gene: TRBV11-2
d_gene: NA
CDR3nt: TGTGCCAGCAGCTTAGATGGAGGGTCCACCGGGGAGCTGTTTTTT
CDR3aa: CASSLDGGSTGELFF

j_gene: TRBJ2-5
abundance: NA
v_gene: TRBV28
d_gene: TRBD1
CDR3nt: TGTGCCAGCAGCCCCGACAGGGGGCGACGGGGGTTAGAGACCCAGTACTTC
CDR3aa: CASSPDRGRRGLETQYF